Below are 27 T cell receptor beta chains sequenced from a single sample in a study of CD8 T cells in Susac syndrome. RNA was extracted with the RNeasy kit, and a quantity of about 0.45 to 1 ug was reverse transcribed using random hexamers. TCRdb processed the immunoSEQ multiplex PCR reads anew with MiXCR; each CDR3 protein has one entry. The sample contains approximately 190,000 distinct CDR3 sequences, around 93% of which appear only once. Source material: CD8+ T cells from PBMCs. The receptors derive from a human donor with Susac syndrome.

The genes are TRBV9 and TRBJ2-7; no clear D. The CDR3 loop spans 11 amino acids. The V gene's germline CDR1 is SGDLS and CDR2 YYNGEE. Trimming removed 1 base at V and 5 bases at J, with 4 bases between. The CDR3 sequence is CASSVMDEQYF. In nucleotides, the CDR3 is TGTGCCAGCAGCGTAATGGACGAGCAGTACTTC.

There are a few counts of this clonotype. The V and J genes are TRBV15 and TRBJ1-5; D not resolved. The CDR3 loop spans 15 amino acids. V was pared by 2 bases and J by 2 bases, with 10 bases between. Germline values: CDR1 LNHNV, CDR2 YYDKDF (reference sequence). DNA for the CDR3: TGTGCCACCAGCAGATGGAGGGAGGGCAATCAGCCCCAGCATTTT. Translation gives CATSRWREGNQPQHF.

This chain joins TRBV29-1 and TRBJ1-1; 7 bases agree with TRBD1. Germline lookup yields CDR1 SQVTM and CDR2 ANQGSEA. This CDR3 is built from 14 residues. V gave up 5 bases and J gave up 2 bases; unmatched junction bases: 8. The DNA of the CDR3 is TGCAGCGTTTACCCCCGGACAGGCAACACTGAAGCTTTCTTT. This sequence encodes CSVYPRTGNTEAFF.

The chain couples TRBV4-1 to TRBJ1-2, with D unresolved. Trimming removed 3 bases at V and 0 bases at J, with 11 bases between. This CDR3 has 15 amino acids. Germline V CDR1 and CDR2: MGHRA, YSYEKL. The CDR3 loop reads CASSQDGQTNYGYTF. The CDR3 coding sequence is TGCGCCAGCAGCCAGGATGGGCAGACTAACTATGGCTACACCTTC.

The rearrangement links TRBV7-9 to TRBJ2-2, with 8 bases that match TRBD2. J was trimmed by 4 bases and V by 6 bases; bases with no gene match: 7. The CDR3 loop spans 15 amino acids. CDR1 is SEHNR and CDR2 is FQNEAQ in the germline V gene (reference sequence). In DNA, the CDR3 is TGTGCCAGCAGTTCCCATCTAGCGGGCACCGGGGAGCTGTTTTTT. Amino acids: CASSSHLAGTGELFF.

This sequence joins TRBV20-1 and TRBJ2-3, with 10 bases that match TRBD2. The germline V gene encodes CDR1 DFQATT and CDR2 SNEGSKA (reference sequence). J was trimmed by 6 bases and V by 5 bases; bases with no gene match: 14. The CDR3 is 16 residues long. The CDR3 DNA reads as TGCAGTGCTGGGGTAGGACTAGCGGCACGGTTGGATACGCAGTATTTT. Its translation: CSAGVGLAARLDTQYF.

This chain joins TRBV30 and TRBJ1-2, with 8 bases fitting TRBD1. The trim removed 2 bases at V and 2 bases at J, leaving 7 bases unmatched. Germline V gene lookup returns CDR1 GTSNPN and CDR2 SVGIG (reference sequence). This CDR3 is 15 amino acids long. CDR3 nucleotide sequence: TGTGCCTGGAGTTTCTCAGGACAGGGAAACTATGGCTACACCTTC. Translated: CAWSFSGQGNYGYTF.

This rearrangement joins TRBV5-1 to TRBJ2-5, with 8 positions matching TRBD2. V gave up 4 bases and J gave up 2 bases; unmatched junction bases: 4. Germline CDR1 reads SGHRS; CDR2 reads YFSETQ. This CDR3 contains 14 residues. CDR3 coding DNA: TGCGCCAGCAGCAGAGGGACTAGTCAAGAGACCCAGTACTTC. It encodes CASSRGTSQETQYF.

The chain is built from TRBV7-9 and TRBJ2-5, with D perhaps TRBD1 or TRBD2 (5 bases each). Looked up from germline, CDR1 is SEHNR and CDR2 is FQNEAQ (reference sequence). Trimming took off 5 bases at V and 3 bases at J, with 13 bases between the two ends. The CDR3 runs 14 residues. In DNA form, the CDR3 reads TGTGCCAGCAGCCCTCCCCGGGACGAAGAGACCCAGTACTTC. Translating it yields CASSPPRDEETQYF.

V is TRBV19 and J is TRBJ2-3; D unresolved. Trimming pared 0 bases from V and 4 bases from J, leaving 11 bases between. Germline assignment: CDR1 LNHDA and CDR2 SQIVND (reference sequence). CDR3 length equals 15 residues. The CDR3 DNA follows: TGTGCCAGTAGTATAGATCGATTAGCCTCAGATACGCAGTATTTT. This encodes CASSIDRLASDTQYF.

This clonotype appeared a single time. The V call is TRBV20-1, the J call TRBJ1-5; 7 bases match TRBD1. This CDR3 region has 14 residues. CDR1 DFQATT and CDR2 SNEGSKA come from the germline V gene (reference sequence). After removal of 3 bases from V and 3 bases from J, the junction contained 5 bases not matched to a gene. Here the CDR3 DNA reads TGCAGTGCTAGCGAGGGGGCCACCAATCAGCCCCAGCATTTT. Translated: CSASEGATNQPQHF.

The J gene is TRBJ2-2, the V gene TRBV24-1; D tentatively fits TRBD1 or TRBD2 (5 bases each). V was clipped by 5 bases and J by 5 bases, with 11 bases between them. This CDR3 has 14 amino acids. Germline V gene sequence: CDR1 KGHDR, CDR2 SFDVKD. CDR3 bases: TGTGCCACCAGTGTGCAGGGAGAAACCGGGGAGCTGTTTTTT. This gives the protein CATSVQGETGELFF.

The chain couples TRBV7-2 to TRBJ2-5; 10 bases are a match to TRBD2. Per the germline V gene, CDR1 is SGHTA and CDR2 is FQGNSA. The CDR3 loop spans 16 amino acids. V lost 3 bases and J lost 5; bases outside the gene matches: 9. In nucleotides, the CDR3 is TGTGCCAGCAGCTTTGGGGCACTAGCGGGAAGGGAGACCCAGTACTTC. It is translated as CASSFGALAGRETQYF.

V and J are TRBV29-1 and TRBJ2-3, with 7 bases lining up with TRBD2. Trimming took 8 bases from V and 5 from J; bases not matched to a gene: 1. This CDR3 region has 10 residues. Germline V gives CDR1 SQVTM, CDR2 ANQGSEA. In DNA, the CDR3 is TGCAGCTCGGGGGGAGATACGCAGTATTTT. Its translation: CSSGGDTQYF.

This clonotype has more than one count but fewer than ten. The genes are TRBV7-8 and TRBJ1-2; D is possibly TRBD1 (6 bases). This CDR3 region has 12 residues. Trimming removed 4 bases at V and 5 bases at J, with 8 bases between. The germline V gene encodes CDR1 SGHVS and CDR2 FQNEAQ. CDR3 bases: TGTGCCAGCAGCTCAGGACAGTATGGCTACACCTTC. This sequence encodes CASSSGQYGYTF. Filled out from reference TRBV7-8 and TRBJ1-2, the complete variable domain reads GAGVSQSPRYKVAKRGQDVALRCDPISGHVSLFWYQQALGQGPEFLTYFQNEAQLDKSGLPSDRFFAERPEGSVSTLKIQRTQQEDSAVYLCASSSGQYGYTFGSGTRLTVV.

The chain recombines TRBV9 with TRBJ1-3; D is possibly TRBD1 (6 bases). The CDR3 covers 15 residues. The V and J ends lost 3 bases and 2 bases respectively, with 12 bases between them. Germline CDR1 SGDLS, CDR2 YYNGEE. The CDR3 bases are TGTGCCAGCAGCGCCATCCCAGGGGCTGGAAACACCATATATTTT. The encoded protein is CASSAIPGAGNTIYF.

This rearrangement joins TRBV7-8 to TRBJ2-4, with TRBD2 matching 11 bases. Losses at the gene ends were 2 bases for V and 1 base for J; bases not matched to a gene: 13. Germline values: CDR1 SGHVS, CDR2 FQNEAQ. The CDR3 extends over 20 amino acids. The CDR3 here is CASSLSLAGGPSVAKNIQYF. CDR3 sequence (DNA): TGTGCCAGCAGCTTATCCCTAGCGGGGGGCCCTTCCGTGGCCAAAAACATTCAGTACTTC. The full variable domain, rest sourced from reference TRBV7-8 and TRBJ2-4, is GAGVSQSPRYKVAKRGQDVALRCDPISGHVSLFWYQQALGQGPEFLTYFQNEAQLDKSGLPSDRFFAERPEGSVSTLKIQRTQQEDSAVYLCASSLSLAGGPSVAKNIQYFGAGTRLSVL.

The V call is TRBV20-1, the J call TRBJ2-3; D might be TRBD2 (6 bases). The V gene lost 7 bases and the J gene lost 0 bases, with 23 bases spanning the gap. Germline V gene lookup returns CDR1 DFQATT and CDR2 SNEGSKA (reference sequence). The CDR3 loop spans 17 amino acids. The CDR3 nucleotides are TGCAGTGTCCTGCGGGGTGGGATCTTACCTAGCACAGATACGCAGTATTTT. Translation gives CSVLRGGILPSTDTQYF.

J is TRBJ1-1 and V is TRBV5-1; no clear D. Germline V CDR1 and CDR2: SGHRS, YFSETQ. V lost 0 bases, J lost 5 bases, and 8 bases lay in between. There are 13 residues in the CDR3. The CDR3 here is CASSLDRITEAFF. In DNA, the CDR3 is TGCGCCAGCAGCTTGGACAGAATAACTGAAGCTTTCTTT. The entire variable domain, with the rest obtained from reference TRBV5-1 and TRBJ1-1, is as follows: KAGVTQTPRYLIKTRGQQVTLSCSPISGHRSVSWYQQTPGQGLQFLFEYFSETQRNKGNFPGRFSGRQFSNSRSEMNVSTLELGDSALYLCASSLDRITEAFFGQGTRLTVV.

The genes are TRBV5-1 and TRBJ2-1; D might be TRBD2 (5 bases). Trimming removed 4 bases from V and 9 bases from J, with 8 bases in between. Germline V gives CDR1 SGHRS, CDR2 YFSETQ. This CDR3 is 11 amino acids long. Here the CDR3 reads CASSAEGEQFF. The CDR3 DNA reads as TGCGCCAGCAGCGCTGAGGGTGAGCAGTTCTTC.

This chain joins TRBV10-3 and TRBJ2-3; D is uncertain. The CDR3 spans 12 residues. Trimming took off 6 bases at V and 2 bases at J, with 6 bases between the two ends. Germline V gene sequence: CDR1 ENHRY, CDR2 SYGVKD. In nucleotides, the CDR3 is TGTGCCATCAGAAACACCACAGATACGCAGTATTTT. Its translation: CAIRNTTDTQYF.

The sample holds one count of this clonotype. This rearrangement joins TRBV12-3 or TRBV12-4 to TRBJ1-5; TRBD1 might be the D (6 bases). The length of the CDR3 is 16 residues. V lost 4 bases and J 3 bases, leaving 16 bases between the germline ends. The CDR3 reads CASSWTASRNNQPQHF. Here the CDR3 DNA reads TGTGCCAGCAGTTGGACAGCATCCCGGAACAATCAGCCCCAGCATTTT.

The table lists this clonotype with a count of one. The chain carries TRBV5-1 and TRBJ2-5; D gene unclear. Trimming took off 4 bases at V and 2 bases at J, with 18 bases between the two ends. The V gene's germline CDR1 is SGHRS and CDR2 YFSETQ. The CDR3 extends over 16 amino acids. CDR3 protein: CASSLLGRAGQETQYF. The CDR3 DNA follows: TGCGCCAGCAGCCTGTTGGGCCGGGCAGGACAAGAGACCCAGTACTTC.

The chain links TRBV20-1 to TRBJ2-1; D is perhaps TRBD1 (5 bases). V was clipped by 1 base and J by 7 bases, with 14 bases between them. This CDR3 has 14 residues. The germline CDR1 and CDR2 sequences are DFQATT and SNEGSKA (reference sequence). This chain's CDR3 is CSARVGGRGNEQFF. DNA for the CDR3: TGCAGTGCTAGAGTGGGTGGTAGGGGAAATGAGCAGTTCTTC.

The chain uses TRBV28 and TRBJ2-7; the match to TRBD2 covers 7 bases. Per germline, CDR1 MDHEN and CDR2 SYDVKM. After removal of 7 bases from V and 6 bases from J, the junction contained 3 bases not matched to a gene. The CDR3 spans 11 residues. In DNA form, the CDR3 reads TGTGCCAGCATGGCGGGGGTCGAGCAGTACTTC. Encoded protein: CASMAGVEQYF.

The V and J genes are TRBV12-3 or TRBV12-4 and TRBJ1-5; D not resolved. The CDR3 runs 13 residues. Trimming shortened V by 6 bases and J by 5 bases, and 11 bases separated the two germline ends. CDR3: CASRGLADQPQHF. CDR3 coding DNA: TGTGCCAGCAGAGGACTCGCTGATCAGCCCCAGCATTTT.

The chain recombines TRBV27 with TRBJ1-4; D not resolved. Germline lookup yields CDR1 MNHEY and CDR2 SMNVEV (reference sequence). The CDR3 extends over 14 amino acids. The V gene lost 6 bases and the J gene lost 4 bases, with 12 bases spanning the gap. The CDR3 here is CASRSGRSNEKLFF. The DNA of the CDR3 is TGTGCCAGCAGAAGTGGGAGGAGTAATGAAAAACTGTTTTTT.